This TCR beta chain was profiled in a study of blood T cell repertoires in COVID-19. Sequencing used immunoSEQ multiplex PCR; TCRdb keeps in-frame clones, though not all of them. The data contain 300,000 to 350,000 clones, about 86% of them singletons. Unmatched junction bases numbered 3, after V lost 2 bases and J lost 0 bases. Germline CDR1 and CDR2: SGDLS and YYNGEE. CDR3 length equals 16 residues. The TCR comes from a young man with active or convalescent COVID-19. The chain uses TRBV9 and TRBJ2-3; 10 nucleotides match TRBD2. Sequencing was carried out using peripheral blood. The CDR3 region is CASSVSGGLSTDTQYF. The CDR3 DNA sequence: TGTGCCAGCAGCGTTAGCGGGGGGCTTAGCACAGATACGCAGTATTTT.